Listed below are T cell receptor beta chains from one sample, sequenced in a study of T cells after posttransplantation cyclophosphamide. Sequencing used immunoSEQ multiplex PCR; TCRdb keeps in-frame clones, though not all of them. The table has some 3,800 clones, 85% to 95% seen once. Material: naive CD4+ T cells sorted from PBMCs. These TCRs come from a man over 45. CDR3s include the opening cysteine and the closing phenylalanine or tryptophan. A D gene is named only where the DNA matches it firmly. Clone sizes are given selectively: once, few, many, or a class where the clone is expanded.

NA	NA	TRBV28	TRBJ2-7	CATRGGRYYEQYF	TGTGCCACCCGCGGCGGCAGATACTACGAGCAGTACTTC
NA	NA	TRBV7-3	TRBJ2-2	CASSQIRGGELFF	TGTGCCAGCAGCCAGATTAGGGGCGGGGAGCTGTTTTTT
NA	TRBD1	TRBV6-5	TRBJ1-2	CATRQGRLNFGYTF	TGTGCCACCAGACAGGGTCGTCTTAATTTTGGCTACACCTTC
NA	NA	TRBV27	TRBJ2-3	CANPRDNTDTQYF	TGTGCCAACCCCCGGGACAACACAGATACGCAGTATTTT
NA	TRBD1	TRBV28	TRBJ1-2	CASSLLTGAGYTF	TGTGCCAGCAGTTTACTGACAGGGGCTGGCTACACCTTC
NA	NA	TRBV27	TRBJ1-5	CASSLRGYSNQPQHF	TGTGCCAGCAGTTTACGGGGGTATAGCAATCAGCCCCAGCATTTT
NA	NA	TRBV11-3	TRBJ2-7	CASSLRPTYEQYF	TGTGCCAGCAGCTTACGTCCCACCTACGAGCAGTACTTC
once	TRBD1	TRBV5-1	TRBJ1-2	CASSQGTGGDGYTF	TGCGCCAGCAGCCAAGGGACAGGGGGAGATGGCTACACCTTC
once	NA	TRBV11-2	TRBJ1-1	CASSLFQGNTEAFF	TGTGCCAGCAGCTTATTCCAGGGAAATACTGAAGCTTTCTTT
NA	NA	TRBV9	TRBJ1-4	CVSSTRPGTGGEKLFF	TGTGTCAGCAGCACTCGACCCGGCACAGGTGGTGAAAAACTGTTTTTT
NA	TRBD2	TRBV11-3	TRBJ2-1	CASSLRGPLAGKGSYNEQFF	TGTGCCAGCAGCTTACGGGGGCCTTTAGCGGGGAAGGGCTCCTACAATGAGCAGTTCTTC
NA	NA	TRBV4-3	TRBJ2-3	CASSQVSGGTDTQYF	TGCGCCAGCAGCCAAGTATCAGGGGGCACAGATACGCAGTATTTT
NA	NA	TRBV2	TRBJ1-1	CASSPSYTEAFF	TGTGCCAGCAGCCCAAGCTACACTGAAGCTTTCTTT
NA	NA	TRBV19	TRBJ2-7	CASSDQVPYEQYF	TGTGCCAGTAGTGATCAGGTGCCCTACGAGCAGTACTTC
once	NA	TRBV20-1	TRBJ1-5	CSAPGGSSQHF	TGCAGTGCACCGGGGGGGTCGTCCCAGCATTTT
NA	NA	TRBV19	TRBJ2-3	CASSIAGRGGQDTQYF	TGTGCCAGTAGTATCGCGGGACGCGGGGGACAAGATACGCAGTATTTT
NA	NA	TRBV14	TRBJ2-1	CASSQALLTPYNEQFF	TGTGCCAGCAGCCAAGCGCTCTTAACACCGTACAATGAGCAGTTCTTC
NA	TRBD1	TRBV12-5	TRBJ1-5	CASGSGTDNQPQHF	TGTGCTAGTGGGTCCGGGACAGACAATCAGCCCCAGCATTTT
few	NA	TRBV5-4	TRBJ1-4	CASSLEATNEKLFF	TGTGCCAGCAGCCTAGAGGCAACTAATGAAAAACTGTTTTTT
once	NA	TRBV27	TRBJ1-4	CASSLSLGEKLFF	TGTGCCAGCAGTTTAAGTCTCGGTGAAAAACTGTTTTTT
NA	TRBD2	TRBV5-8	TRBJ2-1	CASSQTSGGYDEQFF	TGTGCCAGCAGCCAGACAAGCGGGGGATACGATGAGCAGTTCTTC
once	TRBD2	TRBV2	TRBJ2-1	CASSGPLELALEQFF	TGTGCCAGCAGCGGTCCGCTCGAACTAGCGCTTGAGCAGTTCTTC
NA	NA	TRBV7-2	TRBJ1-6	CASSLVEASPLHF	TGTGCCAGCAGCTTAGTAGAGGCTTCACCCCTCCACTTT
few	TRBD1	TRBV7-2	TRBJ1-4	CASSKGGAQEKLFF	TGTGCCAGCAGCAAAGGGGGCGCCCAGGAAAAACTGTTTTTT
NA	NA	TRBV2	TRBJ2-7	CASSDLGFTATYEQYF	TGTGCCAGCAGTGACCTTGGTTTTACAGCTACCTACGAGCAGTACTTC
NA	NA	TRBV30	TRBJ1-4	CAWSVGLSGEKLFF	TGTGCCTGGAGTGTAGGACTATCCGGGGAAAAACTGTTTTTT
NA	TRBD1	TRBV7-9	TRBJ1-4	CASSPGQGYEKLFF	TGTGCCAGCAGCCCGGGACAGGGGTATGAAAAACTGTTTTTT
NA	NA	TRBV27	TRBJ2-3	CASSAGRSTDTQYF	TGTGCCAGCTCCGCCGGGAGATCCACAGATACGCAGTATTTT
NA	NA	TRBV4-3	TRBJ1-5	CASSPADRPSAQHF	TGCGCCAGCAGCCCTGCTGACAGACCCTCTGCCCAGCATTTT
few	NA	TRBV2	TRBJ1-3	CASSEWVAADF	TGTGCCAGCAGTGAGTGGGTAGCCGCGGATTTT
NA	NA	TRBV7-7	TRBJ2-5	CASSTGLQETQYF	TGTGCTAGCTCCACCGGACTCCAAGAGACCCAGTACTTC
NA	TRBD2	TRBV6-1	TRBJ2-5	CASGFQAGVGETQYF	TGTGCCAGCGGATTTCAAGCGGGAGTTGGGGAGACCCAGTACTTC
NA	NA	TRBV19	TRBJ1-1	CASSIEAGAGTEAFF	TGTGCCAGTAGTATAGAGGCAGGGGCGGGCACTGAAGCTTTCTTT
NA	NA	TRBV18	TRBJ2-2	CASSPLAGDGELFF	TGTGCCAGCTCACCACTTGCCGGGGACGGGGAGCTGTTTTTT
NA	NA	TRBV18	TRBJ2-1	CASSPPGRAIYNEQFF	TGTGCCAGCTCACCACCGGGCAGGGCCATTTACAATGAGCAGTTCTTC
NA	NA	TRBV5-5	TRBJ2-7	CASSLEHEQYF	TGTGCCAGCAGCTTGGAGCACGAGCAGTACTTC
NA	TRBD2	TRBV5-1	TRBJ2-1	CASKLADYNEQFF	TGCGCCAGCAAACTAGCGGACTACAATGAGCAGTTCTTC
NA	TRBD2	TRBV28	TRBJ2-1	CASIRSGEYNEQFF	TGTGCCAGCATTCGGAGCGGGGAGTACAATGAGCAGTTCTTC
NA	TRBD1	TRBV25-1	TRBJ1-6	CASSWGQGRSPLHF	TGTGCCAGCAGCTGGGGACAGGGGAGATCACCCCTCCACTTT
NA	TRBD1	TRBV5-8	TRBJ1-2	CASSLGQGNANYGYTF	TGTGCCAGCAGCCTGGGACAGGGTAATGCTAACTATGGCTACACCTTC
NA	TRBD1	TRBV28	TRBJ1-1	CASSFLTGYTAFF	TGTGCCAGCAGTTTTTTGACAGGGTATACAGCTTTCTTT
NA	NA	TRBV21-1	TRBJ1-1	CASSKRYQVAFF	TGTGCCAGCAGCAAACGATATCAGGTAGCTTTCTTT
once	TRBD1	TRBV9	TRBJ1-5	CASSVGTGVHQPQHF	TGTGCCAGCAGCGTAGGGACAGGGGTCCATCAGCCCCAGCATTTT
NA	NA	TRBV6-6	TRBJ1-5	CASRTTGLDQPQHF	TGTGCCAGCAGAACTACAGGGTTGGACCAGCCCCAGCATTTT
NA	TRBD1	TRBV2	TRBJ1-1	CASRTGARRTEAFF	TGTGCCAGCAGGACAGGGGCACGGAGAACTGAAGCTTTCTTT